These 13 T cell receptor beta chains were sequenced from one sample in a study of PD-1 blockade in classical Hodgkin lymphoma. Clones were sequenced by immunoSEQ multiplex PCR, and TCRdb holds only the in-frame ones, with some missing. Of 72,000 or so clones listed, 85% to 95% are singletons. Each patient experienced a relapse that followed autologous stem cell transplantation, and brentuximab vedotin exposure varied. The specimen comprised peripheral blood mononuclear cells (PBMCs), sampled at baseline. These receptors were collected from a human donor with classical Hodgkin lymphoma.

V is TRBV19 and J is TRBJ2-7; TRBD1 agrees at 11 bases. CDR1 and CDR2 (germline): LNHDA, SQIVND (reference sequence). Trimming at V came to 8 bases and at J to 3 bases, leaving 6 bases not matched to a gene. This CDR3 is built from 14 residues. Here the CDR3 reads CASGPGQGVYEQYF. The DNA of the CDR3 is TGTGCCAGTGGACCGGGACAGGGGGTCTACGAGCAGTACTTC.

The gene calls are TRBV29-1 and TRBJ1-3; D gene unclear. The CDR3 length is 13 residues. Trimming took 2 bases from V and 0 from J, leaving 5 bases between them. CDR1 and CDR2 from the germline V gene are SQVTM and ANQGSEA. CDR3 nucleotides: TGCAGCGTTGAACAGAACTCTGGAAACACCATATATTTT. Its translation: CSVEQNSGNTIYF.

The chain uses TRBV5-1 and TRBJ2-1; 13 nucleotides align to TRBD2. Germline CDR1 reads SGHRS; CDR2 reads YFSETQ. Trimming cost V 4 bases and J 9 bases; bases outside gene matches: 10. The CDR3 is made up of 16 amino acids. The CDR3 DNA is TGCGCCAGCAGCGCCTGGACTAGCGGGAGTAAACTTGAGCAGTTCTTC. Protein sequence: CASSAWTSGSKLEQFF.

The rearrangement joins TRBV6-1 to TRBJ1-5; tentatively, D is TRBD1 (5 bases). Looked up from germline, CDR1 is MNHNS and CDR2 is SASEGT. The CDR3 totals 14 residues. V was clipped by 4 bases and J by 7 bases, with 14 bases between them. For the CDR3, the DNA is TGTGCCAGCAGTGTGGGGGGAGGGGAGCAGCCCCAGCATTTT. It is translated as CASSVGGGEQPQHF.

The chain uses TRBV6-1 and TRBJ1-1; 8 bases are shared with TRBD1. Germline V gives CDR1 MNHNS, CDR2 SASEGT. With 6 bases clipped from V and 1 base from J, the junction kept 1 base outside the gene matches. CDR3 length equals 13 residues. The CDR3 sequence: CASSRGPNTEAFF. CDR3 nucleotide sequence: TGTGCCAGCAGCAGGGGGCCGAACACTGAAGCTTTCTTT.

The chain joins TRBV18 to TRBJ1-4, with D perhaps matching TRBD1 (5 bases). This CDR3 region has 15 residues. Germline values: CDR1 KGHSH, CDR2 LQKENI. The V end lost 4 bases, the J end lost 8 bases, and 17 bases lay between the germline ends. The CDR3 sequence: CASSRPPGAEEKLFF. Here the CDR3 DNA reads TGTGCCAGCTCACGCCCCCCCGGGGCGGAGGAAAAACTGTTTTTT.

The chain couples TRBV6-5 to TRBJ2-1; possibly TRBD1 for D (6 bases). The CDR3 is made up of 13 amino acids. Germline CDR1 and CDR2: MNHEY and SVGAGI. Trimming cost V 2 bases and J 7 bases, with 9 bases left between them. DNA of the CDR3: TGTGCCAGCAGTTACCAGGGGCGGAATGAGCAGTTCTTC. Its translation is CASSYQGRNEQFF.

The chain is built from TRBV28 and TRBJ1-1; D remains ambiguous. CDR3 length: 12 residues. Germline V lookup: CDR1 MDHEN, CDR2 SYDVKM. Between the trimmed V and J ends, which lost 7 bases and 6 bases, there was a span of 12 bases. The CDR3 DNA is TGTGCCAGCACCAAGCCGCCCGCTGAAGCTTTCTTT. Translating it yields CASTKPPAEAFF.

The rearrangement joins TRBV28 to TRBJ1-1; tentatively, D is TRBD1 (5 bases). CDR1 is MDHEN, CDR2 SYDVKM, per germline. V was shortened by 2 bases and J by 2 bases, with 12 bases between the two germline ends. The CDR3 contains 15 residues. For the CDR3, the DNA is TGTGCCAGCAGTTTAGGTGGCAGGGCCAACACTGAAGCTTTCTTT. This gives the protein CASSLGGRANTEAFF.

The chain has TRBV18 and TRBJ2-5; D could derive from TRBD1 or TRBD2 (5 bases each). Germline loops: CDR1 KGHSH, CDR2 LQKENI. V was clipped by 3 bases and J by 4 bases, with 9 bases between them. CDR3 length: 13 residues. CDR3 sequence reads: CASSPERGETQYF. CDR3 DNA: TGTGCCAGCTCACCCGAGAGGGGAGAGACCCAGTACTTC.

This chain uses TRBV6-4 with TRBJ1-4, with 9 nucleotides matching TRBD1. This CDR3 is built from 15 residues. Trimming took 7 bases from V and 4 from J; bases not matched to a gene: 7. Germline CDR1 reads MRHNA; CDR2 reads SNTAGT. Written as DNA, the CDR3 is TGTGCCAGCAATAACCGACAGGGGGTTAATGAAAAACTGTTTTTT. Translation: CASNNRQGVNEKLFF.

This chain's CDR3 is CASSPRRGGEKLFF. The CDR3 DNA is TGTGCCAGCAGCCCTCGTCGAGGGGGGGAAAAACTGTTTTTT. The chain employs TRBV4-2 and TRBJ1-4, with D perhaps matching TRBD1 (6 bases). This CDR3 region has 14 residues. Per the germline V gene, CDR1 is LGHNA and CDR2 is YNFKEQ. Deletions cut 4 bases from V and 8 bases from J, with 14 bases between.

This clone was seen a single time. This chain connects TRBV9 to TRBJ2-7, with 7 bases lining up with TRBD1. Trimming at V came to 3 bases and at J to 3 bases, leaving 6 bases not matched to a gene. The CDR3 is 14 amino acids. CDR1 is SGDLS and CDR2 is YYNGEE in the germline V gene. Written as DNA, the CDR3 is TGTGCCAGCAGCGCCAGGGACAGCTACTACGAGCAGTACTTC. This sequence encodes CASSARDSYYEQYF.